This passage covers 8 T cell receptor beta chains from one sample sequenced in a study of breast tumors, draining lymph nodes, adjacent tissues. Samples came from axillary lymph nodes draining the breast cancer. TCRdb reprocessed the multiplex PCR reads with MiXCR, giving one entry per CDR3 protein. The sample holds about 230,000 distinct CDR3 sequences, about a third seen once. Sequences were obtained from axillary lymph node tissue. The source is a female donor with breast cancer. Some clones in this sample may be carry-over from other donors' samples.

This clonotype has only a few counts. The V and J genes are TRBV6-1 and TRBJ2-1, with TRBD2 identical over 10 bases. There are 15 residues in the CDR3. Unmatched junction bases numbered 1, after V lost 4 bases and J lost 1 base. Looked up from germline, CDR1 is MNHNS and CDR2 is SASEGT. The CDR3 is CASSVTSGSYNEQFF. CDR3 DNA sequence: TGTGCCAGCAGTGTGACTAGCGGGTCCTACAATGAGCAGTTCTTC.

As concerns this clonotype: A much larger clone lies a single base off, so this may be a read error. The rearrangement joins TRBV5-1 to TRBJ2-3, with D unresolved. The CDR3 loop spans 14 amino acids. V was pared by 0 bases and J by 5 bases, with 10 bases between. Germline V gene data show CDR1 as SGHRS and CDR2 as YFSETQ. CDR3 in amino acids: CASSLGSPVDTQYF. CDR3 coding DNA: TGCGCCAGCAGCTTGGGGTCTCCAGTAGATACGCAGTATTTT.

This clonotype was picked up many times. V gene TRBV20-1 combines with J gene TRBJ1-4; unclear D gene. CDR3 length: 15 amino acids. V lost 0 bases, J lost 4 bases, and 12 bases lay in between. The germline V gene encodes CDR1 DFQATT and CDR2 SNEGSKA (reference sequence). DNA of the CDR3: TGCAGTGCTAGAGATCGTAGGGCCTTTAATGAAAAACTGTTTTTT. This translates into CSARDRRAFNEKLFF.

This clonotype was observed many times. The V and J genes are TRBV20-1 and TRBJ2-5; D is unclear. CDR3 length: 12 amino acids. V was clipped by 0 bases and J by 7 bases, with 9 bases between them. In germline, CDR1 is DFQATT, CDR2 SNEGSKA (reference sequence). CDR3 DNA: TGCAGTGCTAGAGAGGGCTTTGGGACCCAGTACTTC. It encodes CSAREGFGTQYF.

The CDR3 spells CASRVGGGYTF. The CDR3 region has the DNA TGTGCCAGTAGGGTTGGGGGAGGCTACACCTTC. The genes are TRBV2 and TRBJ1-2, with D possibly matching TRBD1 (5 bases). Germline lookup yields CDR1 SNHLY and CDR2 FYNNEI. V gave up 9 bases and J gave up 8 bases, with 13 bases separating them. This CDR3 has 11 amino acids.

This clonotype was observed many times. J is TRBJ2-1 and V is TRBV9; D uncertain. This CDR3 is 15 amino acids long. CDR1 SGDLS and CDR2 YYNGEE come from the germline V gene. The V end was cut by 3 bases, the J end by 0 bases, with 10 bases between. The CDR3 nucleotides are TGTGCCAGCAGCGGGGTGTGGGACTCCTACAATGAGCAGTTCTTC. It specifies CASSGVWDSYNEQFF.

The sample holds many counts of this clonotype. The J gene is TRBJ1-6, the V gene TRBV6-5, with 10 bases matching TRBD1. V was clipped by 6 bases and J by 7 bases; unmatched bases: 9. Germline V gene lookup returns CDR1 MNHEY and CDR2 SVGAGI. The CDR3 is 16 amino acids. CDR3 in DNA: TGTGCCAGCAGCTCCCGGGACAGGGGATCCAATTCACCCCTCCACTTT. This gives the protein CASSSRDRGSNSPLHF.

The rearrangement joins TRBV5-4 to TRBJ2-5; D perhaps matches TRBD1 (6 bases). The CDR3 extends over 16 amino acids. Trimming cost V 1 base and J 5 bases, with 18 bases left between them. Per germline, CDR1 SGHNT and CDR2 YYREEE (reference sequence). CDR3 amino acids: CASSLPMASRGETQYF. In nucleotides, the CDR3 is TGTGCCAGCAGCTTGCCGATGGCCTCGAGGGGGGAGACCCAGTACTTC. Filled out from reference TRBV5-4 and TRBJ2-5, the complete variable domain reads ETGVTQSPTHLIKTRGQQVTLRCSSQSGHNTVSWYQQALGQGPQFIFQYYREEENGRGNFPPRFSGLQFPNYSSELNVNALELDDSALYLCASSLPMASRGETQYFGPGTRLLVL.